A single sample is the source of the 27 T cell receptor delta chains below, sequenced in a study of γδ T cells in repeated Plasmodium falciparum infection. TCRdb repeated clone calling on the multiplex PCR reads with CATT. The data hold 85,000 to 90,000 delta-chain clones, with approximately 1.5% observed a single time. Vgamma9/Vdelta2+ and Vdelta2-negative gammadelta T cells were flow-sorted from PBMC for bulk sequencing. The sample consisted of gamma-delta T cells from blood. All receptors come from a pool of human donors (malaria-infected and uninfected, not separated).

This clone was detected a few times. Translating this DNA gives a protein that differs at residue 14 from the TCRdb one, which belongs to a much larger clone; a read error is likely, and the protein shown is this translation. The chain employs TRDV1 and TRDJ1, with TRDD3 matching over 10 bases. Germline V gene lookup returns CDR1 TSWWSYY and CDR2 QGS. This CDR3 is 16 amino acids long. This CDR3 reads CALGISCGGYNDKPIF. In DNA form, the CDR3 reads TGTGCTCTTGGGATTAGTTGTGGGGGATACAACGATAAACCCATCTTT.

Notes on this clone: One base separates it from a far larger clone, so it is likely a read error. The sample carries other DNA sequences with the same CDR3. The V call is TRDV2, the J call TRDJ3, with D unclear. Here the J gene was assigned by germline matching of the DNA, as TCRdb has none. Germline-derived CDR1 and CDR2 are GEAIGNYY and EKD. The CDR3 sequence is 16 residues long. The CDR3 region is CACDPRSSWDTRQMFF. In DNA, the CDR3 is TGCGCCTGTGACCCGCGGAGCTCCTGGGACACCCGACAGATGTTTTTC.

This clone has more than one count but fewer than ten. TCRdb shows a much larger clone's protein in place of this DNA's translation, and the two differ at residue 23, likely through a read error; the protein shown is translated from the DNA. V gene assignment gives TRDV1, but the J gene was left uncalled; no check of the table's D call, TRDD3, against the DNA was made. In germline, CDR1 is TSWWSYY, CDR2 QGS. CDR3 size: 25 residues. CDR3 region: CALGEPFLTLYPYWGYWRYTDKPIF. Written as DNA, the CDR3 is TGTGCTCTTGGGGAACCCTTCCTTACCTTATACCCATACTGGGGATATTGGAGGTACACCGATAAACCCATCTTT.

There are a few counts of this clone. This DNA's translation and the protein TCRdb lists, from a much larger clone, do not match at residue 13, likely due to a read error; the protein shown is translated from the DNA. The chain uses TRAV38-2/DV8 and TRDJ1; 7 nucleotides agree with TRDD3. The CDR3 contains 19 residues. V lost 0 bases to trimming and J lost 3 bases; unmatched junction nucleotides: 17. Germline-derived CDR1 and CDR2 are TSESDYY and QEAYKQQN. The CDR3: CAYRSAALRGGGMPDKLIF. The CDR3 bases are TGTGCTTATAGGAGCGCGGCCCTTCGGGGCGGGGGGATGCCCGATAAACTCATCTTT.

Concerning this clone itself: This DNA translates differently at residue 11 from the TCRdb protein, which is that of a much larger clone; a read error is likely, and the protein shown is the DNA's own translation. The CDR3 DNA sequence: TGTGCTCTTGGGGAAATGAAGGGCGTCCTACATTTCGACTGGGGGATTCGGGGGGACGCCGATAAACTCATCTTT. It yields the protein CALGEMKGVLHFDWGIRGDADKLIF. The chain combines TRDV1 with TRDJ1, with TRDD3 matching over 10 bases. Trimming removed 2 bases from V and 3 bases from J; junction bases left unmatched: 33. CDR3 length: 25 residues. CDR1 is TSWWSYY and CDR2 is QGS in the germline V gene.

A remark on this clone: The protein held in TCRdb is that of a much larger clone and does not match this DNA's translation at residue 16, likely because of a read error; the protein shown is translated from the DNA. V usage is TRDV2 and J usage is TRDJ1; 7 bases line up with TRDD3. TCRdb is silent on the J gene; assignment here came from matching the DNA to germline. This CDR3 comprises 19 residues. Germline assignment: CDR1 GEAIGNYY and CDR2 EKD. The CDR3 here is CACDTVYGMGELYTDRLIF. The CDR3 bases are TGTGCCTGTGACACCGTTTATGGGATGGGGGAGCTGTACACCGATAGACTCATCTTT.

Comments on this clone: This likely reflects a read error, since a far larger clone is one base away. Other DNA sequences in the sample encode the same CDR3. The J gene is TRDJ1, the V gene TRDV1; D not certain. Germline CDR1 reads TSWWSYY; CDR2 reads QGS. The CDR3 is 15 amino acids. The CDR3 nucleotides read TGTGCTCTTGGAGAACTGACTAGGTTTACCGATAAACTCATCTTT. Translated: CALGELTRFTDKLIF.

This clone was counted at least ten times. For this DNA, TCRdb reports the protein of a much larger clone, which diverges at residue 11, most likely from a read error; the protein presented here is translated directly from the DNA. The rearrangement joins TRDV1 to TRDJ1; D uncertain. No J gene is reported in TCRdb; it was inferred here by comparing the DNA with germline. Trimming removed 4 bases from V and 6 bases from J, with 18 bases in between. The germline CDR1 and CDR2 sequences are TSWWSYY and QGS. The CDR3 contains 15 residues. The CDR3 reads CALGGPIRVTYKLIF. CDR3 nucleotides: TGTGCTCTTGGGGGGCCGATCCGGGTTACCTATAAACTCATCTTT.

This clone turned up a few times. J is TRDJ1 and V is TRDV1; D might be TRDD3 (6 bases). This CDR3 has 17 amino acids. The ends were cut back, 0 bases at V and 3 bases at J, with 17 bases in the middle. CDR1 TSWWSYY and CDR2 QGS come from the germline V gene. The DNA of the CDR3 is TGTGCTCTTGGGGAACTTCCTGGGGTGGGGAGACCCGATAAACTCATCTTT. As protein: CALGELPGVGRPDKLIF.

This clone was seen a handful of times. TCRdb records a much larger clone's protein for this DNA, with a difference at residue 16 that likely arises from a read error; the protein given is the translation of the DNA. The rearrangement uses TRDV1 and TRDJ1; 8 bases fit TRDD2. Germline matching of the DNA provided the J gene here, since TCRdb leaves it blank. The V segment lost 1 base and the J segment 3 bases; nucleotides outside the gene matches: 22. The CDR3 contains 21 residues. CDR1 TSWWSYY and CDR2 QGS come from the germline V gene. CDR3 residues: CALGEPSYPLGLGGYADKLIF. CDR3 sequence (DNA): TGTGCTCTTGGGGAACCTTCCTACCCGCTGGGATTAGGGGGGTACGCCGATAAACTCATCTTT.

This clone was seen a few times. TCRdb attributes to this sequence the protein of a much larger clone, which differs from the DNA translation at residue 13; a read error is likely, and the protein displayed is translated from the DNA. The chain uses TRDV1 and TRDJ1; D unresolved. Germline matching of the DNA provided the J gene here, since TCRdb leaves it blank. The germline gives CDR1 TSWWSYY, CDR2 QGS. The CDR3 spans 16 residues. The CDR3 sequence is CALTRGPYLYTDELIF. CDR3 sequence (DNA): TGTGCTCTTACCCGAGGGCCTTACTTGTACACCGATGAACTCATCTTT.

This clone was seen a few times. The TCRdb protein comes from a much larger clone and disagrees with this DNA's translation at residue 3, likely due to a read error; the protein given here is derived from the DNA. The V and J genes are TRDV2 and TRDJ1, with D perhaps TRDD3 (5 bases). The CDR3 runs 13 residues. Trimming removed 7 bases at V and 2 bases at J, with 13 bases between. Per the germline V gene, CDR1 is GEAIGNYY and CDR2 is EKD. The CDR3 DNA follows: TGTGCCTGGGACGGTTGGGGAACCGATAAACTCATCTTT. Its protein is CAWDGWGTDKLIF.

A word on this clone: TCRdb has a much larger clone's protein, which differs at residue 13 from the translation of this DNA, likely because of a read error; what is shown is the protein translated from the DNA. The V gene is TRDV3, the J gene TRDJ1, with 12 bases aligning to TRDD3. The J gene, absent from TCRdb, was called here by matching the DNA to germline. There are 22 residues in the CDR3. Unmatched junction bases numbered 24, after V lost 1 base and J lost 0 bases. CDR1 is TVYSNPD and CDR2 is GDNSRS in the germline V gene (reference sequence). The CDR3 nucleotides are TGTGCCTTTATCCCGGCCTGGCCTGGGGGATACGCTCCCCCCGACAACACCGATAAACTCATCTTT. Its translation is CAFIPAWPGGYAPPDNTDKLIF.

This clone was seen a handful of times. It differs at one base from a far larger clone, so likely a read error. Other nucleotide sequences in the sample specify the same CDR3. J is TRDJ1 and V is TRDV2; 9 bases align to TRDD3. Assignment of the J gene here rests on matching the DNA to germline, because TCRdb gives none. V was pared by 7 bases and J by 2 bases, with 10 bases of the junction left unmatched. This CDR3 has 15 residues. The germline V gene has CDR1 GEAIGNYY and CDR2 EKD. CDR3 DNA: TGTGCCTGCGATAATTGGGGGATAGAGACCGATAAACTCATCTTT. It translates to CACDNWGIETDKLIF.

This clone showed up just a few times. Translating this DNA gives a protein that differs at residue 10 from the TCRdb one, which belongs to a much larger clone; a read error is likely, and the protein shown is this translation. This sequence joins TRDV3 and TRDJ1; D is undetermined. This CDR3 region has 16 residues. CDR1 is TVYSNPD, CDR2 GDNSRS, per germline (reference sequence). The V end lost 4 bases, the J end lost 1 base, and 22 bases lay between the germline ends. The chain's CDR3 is CASMAKMGPFTDKLIF. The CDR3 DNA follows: TGTGCCTCAATGGCAAAAATGGGCCCTTTCACCGATAAACTCATCTTT.

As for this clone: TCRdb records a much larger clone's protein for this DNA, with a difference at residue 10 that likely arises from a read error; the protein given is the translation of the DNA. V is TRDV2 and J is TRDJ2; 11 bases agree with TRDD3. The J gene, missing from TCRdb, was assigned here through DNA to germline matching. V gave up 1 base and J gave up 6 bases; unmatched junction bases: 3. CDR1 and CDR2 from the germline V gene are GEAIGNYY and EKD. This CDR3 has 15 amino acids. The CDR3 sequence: CACDTLGDMAAQLFF. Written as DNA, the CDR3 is TGTGCCTGTGACACACTGGGGGATATGGCAGCACAACTCTTCTTT.

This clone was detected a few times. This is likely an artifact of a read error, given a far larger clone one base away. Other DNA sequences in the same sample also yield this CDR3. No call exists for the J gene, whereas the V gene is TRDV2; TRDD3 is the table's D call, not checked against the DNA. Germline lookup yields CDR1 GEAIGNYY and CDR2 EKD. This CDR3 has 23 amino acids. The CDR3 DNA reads TGTGCCTGTGACACCGGGGGGGCCCGATACTTCGACCGGGGGATACGGTACACCGATAAACTCATCTTC. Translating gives CACDTGGARYFDRGIRYTDKLIF.

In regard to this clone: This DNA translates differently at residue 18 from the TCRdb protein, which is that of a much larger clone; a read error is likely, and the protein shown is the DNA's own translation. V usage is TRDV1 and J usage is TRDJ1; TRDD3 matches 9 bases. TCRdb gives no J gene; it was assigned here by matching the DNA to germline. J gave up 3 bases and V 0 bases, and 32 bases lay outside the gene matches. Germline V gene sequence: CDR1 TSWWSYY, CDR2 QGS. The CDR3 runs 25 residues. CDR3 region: CALGELWAFLRSTGGKQEEADKLIF. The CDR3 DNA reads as TGTGCTCTTGGGGAACTATGGGCGTTCCTACGTTCCACTGGGGGAAAACAGGAGGAGGCCGATAAACTCATCTTT.

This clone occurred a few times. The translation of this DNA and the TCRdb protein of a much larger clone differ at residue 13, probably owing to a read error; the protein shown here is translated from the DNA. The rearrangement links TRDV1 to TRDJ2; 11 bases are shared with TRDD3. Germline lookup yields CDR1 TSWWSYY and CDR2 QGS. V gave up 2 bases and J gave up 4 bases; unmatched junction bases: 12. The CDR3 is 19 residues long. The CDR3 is CALGEVSYWGIGSTAQLFF. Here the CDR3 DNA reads TGTGCTCTTGGGGAAGTCTCTTACTGGGGGATAGGTTCGACAGCACAACTCTTCTTT.

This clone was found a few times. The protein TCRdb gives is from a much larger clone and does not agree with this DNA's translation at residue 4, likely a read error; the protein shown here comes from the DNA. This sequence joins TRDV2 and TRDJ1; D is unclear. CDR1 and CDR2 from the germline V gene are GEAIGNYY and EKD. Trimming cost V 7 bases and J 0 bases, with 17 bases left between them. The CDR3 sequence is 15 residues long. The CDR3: CAWVYGGSYTDKLIF. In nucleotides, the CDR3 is TGTGCCTGGGTCTACGGAGGGTCGTACACCGATAAACTCATCTTT.

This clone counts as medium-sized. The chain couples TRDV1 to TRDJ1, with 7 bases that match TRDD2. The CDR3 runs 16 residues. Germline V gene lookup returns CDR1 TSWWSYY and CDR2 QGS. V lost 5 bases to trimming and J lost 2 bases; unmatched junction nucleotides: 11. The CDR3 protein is CALGLLSYAQTDKLIF. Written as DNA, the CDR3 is TGTGCTCTTGGGTTACTTTCCTACGCCCAGACCGATAAACTCATCTTT.

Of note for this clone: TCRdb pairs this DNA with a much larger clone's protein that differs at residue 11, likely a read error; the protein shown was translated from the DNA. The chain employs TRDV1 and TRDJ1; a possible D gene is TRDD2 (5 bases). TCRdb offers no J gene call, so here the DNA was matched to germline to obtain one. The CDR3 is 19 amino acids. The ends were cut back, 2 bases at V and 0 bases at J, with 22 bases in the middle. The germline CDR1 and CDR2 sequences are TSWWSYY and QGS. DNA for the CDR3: TGTGCTCTTGGGGAAAGGTCCGAGTTCTTCCGGGCGTACACCGATAAACTCATCTTT. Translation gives CALGERSEFFRAYTDKLIF.

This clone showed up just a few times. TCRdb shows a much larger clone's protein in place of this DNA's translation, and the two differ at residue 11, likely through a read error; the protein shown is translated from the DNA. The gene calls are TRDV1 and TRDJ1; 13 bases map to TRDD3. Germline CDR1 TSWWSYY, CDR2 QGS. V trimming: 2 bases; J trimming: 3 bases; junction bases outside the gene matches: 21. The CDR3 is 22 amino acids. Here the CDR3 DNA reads TGTGCTCTTGGGGAAAGACTCGTCCCTCGGGCTACTGGGGGATACGCGTCCGATAAACTCATCTTT. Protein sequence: CALGERLVPRATGGYASDKLIF.

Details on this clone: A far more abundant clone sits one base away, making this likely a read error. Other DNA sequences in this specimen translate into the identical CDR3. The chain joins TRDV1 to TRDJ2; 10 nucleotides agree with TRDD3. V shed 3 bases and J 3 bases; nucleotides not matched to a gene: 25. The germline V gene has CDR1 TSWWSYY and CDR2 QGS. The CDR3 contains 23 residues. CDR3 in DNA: TGTGCTCTTGGGGATCTAAGTCTTCCTAGCCAGACTGGGGGATGTAATCTGACAGCACAACTCTTCTTT. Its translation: CALGDLSLPSQTGGCNLTAQLFF.

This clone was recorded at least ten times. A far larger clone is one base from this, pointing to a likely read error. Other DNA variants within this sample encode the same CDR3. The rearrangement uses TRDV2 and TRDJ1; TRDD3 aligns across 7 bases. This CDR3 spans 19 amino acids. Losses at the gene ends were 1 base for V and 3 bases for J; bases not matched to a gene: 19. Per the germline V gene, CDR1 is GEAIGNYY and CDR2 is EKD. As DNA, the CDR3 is TGTGCCTGTGACACGTTGCGTGGGGGACACCCTTTCGAGCCCGATAAACTCATCTTT. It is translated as CACDTLRGGHPFEPDKLIF.

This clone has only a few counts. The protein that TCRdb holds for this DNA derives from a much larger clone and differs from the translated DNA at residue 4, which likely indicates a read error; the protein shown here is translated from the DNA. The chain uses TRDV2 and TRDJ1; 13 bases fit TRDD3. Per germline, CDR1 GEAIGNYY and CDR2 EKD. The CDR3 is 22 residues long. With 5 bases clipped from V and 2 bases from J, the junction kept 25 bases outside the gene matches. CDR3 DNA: TGTGCCTGTGCCCCAGTACCGACCGCCGTACTGGGGGATACGGAGGGGACCGATAAACTCATCTTT. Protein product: CACAPVPTAVLGDTEGTDKLIF.

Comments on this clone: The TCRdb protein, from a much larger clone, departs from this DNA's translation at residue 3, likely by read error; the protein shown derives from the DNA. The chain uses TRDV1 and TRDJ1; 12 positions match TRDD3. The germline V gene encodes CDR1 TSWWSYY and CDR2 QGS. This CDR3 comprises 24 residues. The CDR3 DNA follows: TGTGCTGTTGGGGAACCCACCTTTTTCTGTCCTAACTGGGGGATACCCTGCTACACCGATAAACTCATCTTT. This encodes CAVGEPTFFCPNWGIPCYTDKLIF.